Listed here is a single TCR beta chain. The data belong to a study of blood T cell repertoires in COVID-19. Study-level information: Sites across the United States, Italy and Spain contributed samples from acute and convalescent COVID-19.

The authors' processing: Reference gene primer amplification yielded estimated nucleated cell counts. TCRdb's copy holds only in-frame clones and misses some; the assay was immunoSEQ multiplex PCR. Clonal size and the V and J genes are those of that table, whereas D and trimming came from the DNA. Of 470,000 or so clones in the sample, 80% to 90% were seen once. Trimming at V came to 3 bases and at J to 3 bases, leaving 2 bases not matched to a gene. The germline V gene has CDR1 MDHEN and CDR2 SYDVKM. This CDR3 spans 14 amino acids. Sequencing was done on a sample of peripheral blood. The gene calls are TRBV28 and TRBJ1-5; TRBD1 matches at 7 bases. The sequence was collected from a human donor in a cohort sampled during active COVID-19. DNA for the CDR3: TGTGCCAGCAGTTTTGGACAGGACAATCAGCCCCAGCATTTT. This translates into CASSFGQDNQPQHF. Together with reference TRBV28 and TRBJ1-5, the CDR3 gives the full variable domain: DVKVTQSSRYLVKRTGEKVFLECVQDMDHENMFWYRQDPGLGLRLIYFSYDVKMKEKGDIPEGYSVSREKKERFSLILESASTNQTSMYLCASSFGQDNQPQHFGDGTRLSIL.